The 6 T cell receptor beta chains below were found in one sample sequenced in a study of CXCR3-negative and CXCR3-positive naive CD8 T cells. Findings of the study overall: Researchers report that CXCR3-positive naive cells carry more hydrophobic TRB CDR3s than CXCR3-negative naive cells.

Carrying UMI labels, the TRB cDNA libraries were prepared through 5' RACE. TCRdb re-called the 5' RACE reads and gives one entry per CDR3 protein, without DNA. The sample's table shows under 150,000 distinct CDR3 sequences. These TCRs are of unknown antigen specificity. Sequencing was done on a sample of naive CXCR3+ CD8+ T cells from blood. The subset denotes: CD45RO-CCR7+CD27+CD95- naive CD8+ T cells expressing CXCR3 (TNR3+). These receptors all come from a human donor in good health. Some clones in this sample may be carry-over from other donors' samples.

The chain combines TRBV20-1 with TRBJ2-1; TCRdb indicates TRBD1, and absent DNA this call remains unverified. CDR3 length equals 16 residues. Germline V gene data show CDR1 as DFQATT and CDR2 as SNEGSKA (reference sequence). The CDR3 loop reads CSAQASPGQGGSEQFF.

The chain links TRBV6-2 or TRBV6-3 to TRBJ2-1; TCRdb's assignment of TRBD2 cannot be checked, as there is no DNA. The CDR3 sequence is 14 residues long. Per germline, CDR1 MNHEY and CDR2 SVGEGT. CDR3 region: CASGASLSYNEQFF.

The rearrangement links TRBV12-3 or TRBV12-4 to TRBJ2-7; TCRdb selects TRBD2, and the lack of DNA leaves this call unchecked. This CDR3 spans 15 amino acids. CDR3 in amino acids: CASSKPGLAVLEQYF.

The rearrangement uses TRBV5-4 and TRBJ2-5; as DNA is missing, the TRBD1 call by TCRdb cannot be tested. CDR3 length: 15 amino acids. The germline V gene has CDR1 SGHNT and CDR2 YYREEE (reference sequence). CDR3 region: CASWNRDRGRETQYF.

This rearrangement joins TRBV9 to TRBJ2-1; absent DNA, TCRdb's TRBD2 call cannot be checked. The CDR3 is made up of 16 amino acids. CDR1 is SGDLS and CDR2 is YYNGEE in the germline V gene. The CDR3 protein is CASNPTSGGGFNEQFF.

V is TRBV4-1 and J is TRBJ2-2; the TRBD2 assignment by TCRdb is unverifiable without DNA. The CDR3 loop spans 17 amino acids. The V gene's germline CDR1 is MGHRA and CDR2 YSYEKL. The CDR3 reads CASSHRSGDANTGELFF.